This is a list of T cell receptor beta chains from one sample in a study of T-cell reconstitution after alpha-beta-depleted transplantation in children. TCRdb reprocessed the PCR reads via MiXCR and lists one record per CDR3 protein. The table lists about 460,000 distinct CDR3 sequences, approximately 12% of them singletons, with 5% to 6% in the top ten. The sequencing used PBMCs from the stem cell graft donor, collected from the stem cell graft. Receptors originate from a human donor who donated a stem cell graft to a child with combined immunodeficiency. Both conserved end residues are part of each CDR3. Fields, in order: clone size, J gene, V gene, D gene, CDR3 protein, CDR3 DNA. D genes are given only for firm matches. Not all rows give a size; the values are once, few, many and, for expanded clones, a class.

>-|TRBJ1-6|TRBV12-3/TRBV12-4|-
CASSPRTNYSPLHF
TGTGCCAGCAGCCCCCGGACTAACTATTCACCCCTCCACTTT
>few|TRBJ2-7|TRBV7-8|TRBD1
CASSLVRQGARYEQYF
TGTGCCAGCAGCTTAGTGAGACAGGGGGCGCGGTACGAGCAGTACTTC
>many|TRBJ2-2|TRBV6-5|-
CASSSEITGELFF
TGTGCCAGCAGTTCCGAGATCACCGGGGAGCTGTTTTTT
>many|TRBJ2-7|TRBV28|-
CASSPKRGYYEQYF
TGTGCCAGCAGTCCCAAGCGAGGGTACTACGAGCAGTACTTC
>few|TRBJ1-2|TRBV10-3|-
CAISDAISYYGYTF
TGTGCCATCAGTGATGCGATTTCTTACTATGGCTACACCTTC
>few|TRBJ2-1|TRBV5-1|-
CASSLSESYNEQFF
TGCGCCAGCAGCTTGTCGGAGTCCTACAATGAGCAGTTCTTC
>many|TRBJ2-3|TRBV11-2|-
CASSLRLSMREGTQYF
TGTGCCAGCAGCTTAAGACTATCGATGAGAGAGGGTACGCAGTATTTT
>-|TRBJ2-6|TRBV6-2/TRBV6-3|-
CASTAYGANVLTF
TGTGCCAGCACGGCCTATGGGGCCAACGTCCTGACTTTC
>many|TRBJ1-1|TRBV5-1|TRBD1
CASSLPGQGANTEAFF
TGCGCCAGCAGCTTGCCCGGACAGGGAGCGAACACTGAAGCTTTCTTT
>-|TRBJ2-7|TRBV9|TRBD1
CASSVGTGEAYEQYF
TGTGCCAGCAGCGTAGGGACAGGGGAGGCCTACGAGCAGTACTTC
>-|TRBJ1-3|TRBV6-1|-
CASSEAPDFSGNTIYF
TGTGCCAGCAGTGAAGCCCCGGACTTTTCTGGAAACACCATATATTTT
>many|TRBJ2-2|TRBV20-1|-
CSARDKDNGYTGELFF
TGCAGTGCTAGAGATAAAGACAACGGGTACACCGGGGAGCTGTTTTTT
>-|TRBJ2-1|TRBV7-6|TRBD2
CASSLRDYLHNEQFF
TGTGCCAGCAGCTTGCGGGACTACCTTCACAATGAGCAGTTCTTC
>few|TRBJ2-5|TRBV18|TRBD1
CASSPETGGWETQYF
TGTGCCAGCTCACCCGAGACAGGGGGCTGGGAGACCCAGTACTTC
>few|TRBJ2-3|TRBV6-5|TRBD1
CASSYPRQGLVTDTQYF
TGTGCCAGCAGTTACCCCCGACAGGGGTTGGTCACAGATACGCAGTATTTT
>few|TRBJ2-5|TRBV10-3|-
CAISAQLEGTQYF
TGTGCCATCAGTGCTCAGCTGGAGGGGACCCAGTACTTC
>-|TRBJ1-1|TRBV28|TRBD1
CASSPRRDRGNTEAFF
TGTGCCAGCAGTCCAAGGCGGGACAGGGGCAACACTGAAGCTTTCTTT
>many|TRBJ2-3|TRBV7-2|TRBD1
CATRDRVAADTQYF
TGTGCCACTCGGGACAGGGTGGCGGCAGATACGCAGTATTTT
>many|TRBJ2-1|TRBV11-2|-
CASSLERGANEQFF
TGTGCCAGCAGCTTAGAGAGGGGGGCGAATGAGCAGTTCTTC
>-|TRBJ1-2|TRBV28|-
CASSSVGPEVYGYTF
TGTGCCAGCAGTTCAGTAGGCCCGGAGGTCTATGGCTACACCTTC
>-|TRBJ2-3|TRBV5-1|TRBD1
CASSSLTGGADTQYF
TGCGCCAGCAGCTCCTTGACAGGGGGCGCAGATACGCAGTATTTT
>few|TRBJ2-4|TRBV5-6|-
CASSPEGFSNIQYF
TGTGCCAGCAGCCCGGAGGGATTTTCGAACATTCAGTACTTC
>many|TRBJ2-6|TRBV12-3/TRBV12-4|-
CASTRGSGANVLTF
TGTGCCAGCACCAGGGGCTCTGGGGCCAACGTCCTGACTTTC
>-|TRBJ2-2|TRBV7-3|TRBD2
CASSLKVAGVVPNTGELFF
TGTGCCAGCAGCTTAAAAGTAGCGGGAGTAGTACCGAACACCGGGGAGCTGTTTTTT
>-|TRBJ2-2|TRBV20-1|-
CCPRMSWGFGPGELFF
TGCTGTCCTAGGATGTCTTGGGGGTTCGGGCCCGGGGAGCTGTTTTTT
>-|TRBJ2-7|TRBV5-1|TRBD1
CASSPGTGGYYEQYF
TGCGCCAGCAGCCCAGGGACAGGGGGTTACTACGAGCAGTACTTC
>few|TRBJ2-1|TRBV3-1|-
CASSQDRTGNEQFF
TGTGCCAGCAGCCAAGATCGGACTGGAAATGAGCAGTTCTTC
>-|TRBJ2-3|TRBV7-3|-
CASSLWGRSSTDTQYF
TGTGCCAGCAGCTTATGGGGGCGATCTAGCACAGATACGCAGTATTTT
>-|TRBJ1-2|TRBV7-9|-
CASSKDSSNYGYTF
TGTGCCAGCAGCAAGGACAGTTCTAACTATGGCTACACCTTC
>-|TRBJ2-2|TRBV11-2|-
CASSPRVLNTGELFF
TGTGCCAGCAGCCCGAGGGTCCTTAACACCGGGGAGCTGTTTTTT
>few|TRBJ2-2|TRBV9|-
CASSDFDTGELFF
TGTGCCAGCAGCGACTTTGACACCGGGGAGCTGTTTTTT
>few|TRBJ2-7|TRBV12-3/TRBV12-4|TRBD1
CASSFADRPGQGIYEQYF
TGTGCCAGCAGTTTTGCCGATCGTCCGGGACAGGGAATCTACGAGCAGTACTTC
>-|TRBJ2-1|TRBV12-3/TRBV12-4|-
CASTPRASSYNEQFF
TGTGCCAGCACCCCGCGGGCGAGCTCCTACAATGAGCAGTTCTTC
>few|TRBJ1-6|TRBV12-3/TRBV12-4|-
CASSFETSRDSPLHF
TGTGCCAGCAGTTTTGAGACTAGTAGGGATTCACCCCTCCACTTT
>few|TRBJ2-7|TRBV6-1|TRBD2
CASGRGGASRRGYEQYF
TGTGCCAGCGGGAGGGGTGGGGCGAGCCGACGGGGATACGAGCAGTACTTC
>many|TRBJ2-3|TRBV9|-
CASSVDSGLGTDTQYF
TGTGCCAGCAGCGTAGATAGCGGCCTAGGCACAGATACGCAGTATTTT
>-|TRBJ1-1|TRBV2|TRBD1
CASSGQGGTEAFF
TGTGCCAGCAGTGGACAGGGTGGCACTGAAGCTTTCTTT
>many|TRBJ2-3|TRBV7-9|-
CASSLVGDTQYF
TGCGCCAGCAGCTTGGTTGGAGATACGCAGTATTTT
>many|TRBJ2-1|TRBV20-1|TRBD2
CSARDQVRLAGGWNEQFF
TGCAGTGCTAGAGATCAGGTTCGACTAGCGGGGGGTTGGAATGAGCAGTTCTTC
>-|TRBJ1-4|TRBV5-1|-
CASSWNTATNEKLFF
TGCGCCAGCAGTTGGAATACGGCAACTAATGAAAAACTGTTTTTT